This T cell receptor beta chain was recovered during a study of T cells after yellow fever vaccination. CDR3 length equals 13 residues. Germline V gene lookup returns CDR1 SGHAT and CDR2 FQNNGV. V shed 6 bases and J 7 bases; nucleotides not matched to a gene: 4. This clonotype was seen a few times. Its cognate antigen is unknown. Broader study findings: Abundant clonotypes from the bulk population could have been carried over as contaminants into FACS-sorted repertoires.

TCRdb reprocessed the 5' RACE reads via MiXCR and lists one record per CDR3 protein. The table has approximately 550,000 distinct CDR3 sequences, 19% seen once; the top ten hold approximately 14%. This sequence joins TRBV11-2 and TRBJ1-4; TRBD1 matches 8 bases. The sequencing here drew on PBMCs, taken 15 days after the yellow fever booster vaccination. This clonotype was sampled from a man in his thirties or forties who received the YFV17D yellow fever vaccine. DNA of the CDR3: TGTGCCAGCAGGACAGGGGAGGCTGAAAAACTGTTTTTT. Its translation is CASRTGEAEKLFF.